The 5 T cell receptor beta chains below were found in one sample sequenced in a study of blood T cell repertoires in COVID-19. The protocol was immunoSEQ multiplex PCR, while the TCRdb copy is restricted to in-frame clones and leaves out a portion. The sample contains over 350,000 clones, about 85% of which appear only once. The source material was PBMCs or T cells enriched from blood (not recorded which). Receptors were obtained from a woman under 30 with acute COVID-19.

This sequence joins TRBV3-1 (or the pseudogene TRBV3-2) and TRBJ1-1; D possibly corresponds to TRBD1 (5 bases). Germline values: CDR1 LGHDT, CDR2 YNNKEL (reference sequence). This CDR3 region has 16 residues. V gave up 0 bases and J gave up 5 bases, with 16 bases separating them. The CDR3 DNA follows: TGTGCCAGCAGCCAAGATCGGACCCCCGGGGGAACTGAAGCTTTCTTT. This encodes CASSQDRTPGGTEAFF.

The CDR3 is CATSDGGGYTF. In DNA, the CDR3 is TGTGCCACCAGTGATGGGGGCGGCTACACCTTC. The chain has TRBV24-1 and TRBJ1-2; a possible D gene is TRBD1 (6 bases). CDR1 and CDR2 from the germline V gene are KGHDR and SFDVKD. The V and J ends lost 3 bases and 8 bases respectively, with 6 bases between them. CDR3 size: 11 residues.

The rearrangement uses TRBV7-8 and TRBJ1-3, with 10 bases identical to TRBD1. Per germline, CDR1 SGHVS and CDR2 FQNEAQ. V gave up 4 bases and J gave up 0 bases; unmatched junction bases: 6. The CDR3 runs to 17 residues. The CDR3 DNA is TGTGCCAGCAGCTCGGGACAGGGGAGCCTCTCTGGAAACACCATATATTTT. This gives the protein CASSSGQGSLSGNTIYF.

The chain uses TRBV5-1 and TRBJ2-7; 11 bases fit TRBD1. This CDR3 region has 16 residues. From germline, CDR1 is SGHRS and CDR2 YFSETQ. V was pared by 4 bases and J by 6 bases, with 12 bases of the junction left unmatched. The DNA of the CDR3 is TGCGCCAGCAGCCCGACCTGGGACAGGGGGTCCCGCGAGCAGTACTTC. Translating it yields CASSPTWDRGSREQYF.

This clone was counted a single time. The chain couples TRBV10-2 to TRBJ1-6; D is perhaps TRBD1 (5 bases). Germline V lookup: CDR1 WSHSY, CDR2 SAAADI. Trimming cost V 0 bases and J 7 bases, with 13 bases left between them. CDR3 length: 16 residues. The CDR3 loop is CASSESRLGVNSPLHF. CDR3 bases: TGCGCCAGCAGTGAGTCGCGGTTAGGGGTAAATTCACCCCTCCACTTT.